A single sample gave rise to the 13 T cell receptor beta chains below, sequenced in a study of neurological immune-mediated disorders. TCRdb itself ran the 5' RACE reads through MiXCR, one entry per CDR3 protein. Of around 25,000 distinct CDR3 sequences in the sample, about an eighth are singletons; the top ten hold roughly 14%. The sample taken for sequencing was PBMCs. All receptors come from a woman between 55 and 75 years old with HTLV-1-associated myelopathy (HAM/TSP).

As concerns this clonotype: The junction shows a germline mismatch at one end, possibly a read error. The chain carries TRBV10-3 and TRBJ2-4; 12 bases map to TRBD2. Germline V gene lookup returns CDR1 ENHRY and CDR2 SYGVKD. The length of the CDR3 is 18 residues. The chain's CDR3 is CAISPRTSGVLAKKIQYF. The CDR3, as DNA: TGTGCCATCAGTCCCAGGACTAGCGGGGTTCTAGCCAAAAAAATTCAGTACTTC.

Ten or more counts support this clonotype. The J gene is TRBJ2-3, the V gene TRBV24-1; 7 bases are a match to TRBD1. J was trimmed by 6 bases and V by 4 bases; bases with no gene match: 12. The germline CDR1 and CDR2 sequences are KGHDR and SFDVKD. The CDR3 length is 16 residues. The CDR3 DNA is TGTGCCACCAGTGACGGGACAGTCGAGATCGGGGATACGCAGTATTTT. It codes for CATSDGTVEIGDTQYF.

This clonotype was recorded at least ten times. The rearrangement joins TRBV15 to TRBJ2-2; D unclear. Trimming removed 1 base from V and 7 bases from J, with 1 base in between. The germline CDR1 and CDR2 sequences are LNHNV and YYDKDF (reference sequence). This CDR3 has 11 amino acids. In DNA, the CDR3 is TGTGCCACCAGCAGAGTCGGGGAGCTGTTTTTT. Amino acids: CATSRVGELFF.

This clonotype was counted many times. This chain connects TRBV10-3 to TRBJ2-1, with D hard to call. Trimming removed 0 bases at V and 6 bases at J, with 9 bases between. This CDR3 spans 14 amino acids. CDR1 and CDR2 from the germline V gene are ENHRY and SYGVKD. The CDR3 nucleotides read TGTGCCATCAGTGAGTCGACGTGGAGCAATGAGCAGTTCTTC. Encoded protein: CAISESTWSNEQFF.

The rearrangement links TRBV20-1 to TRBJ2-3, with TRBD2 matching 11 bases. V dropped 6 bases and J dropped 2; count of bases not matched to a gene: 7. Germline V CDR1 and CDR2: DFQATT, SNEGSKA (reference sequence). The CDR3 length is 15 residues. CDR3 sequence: CSARLAGSYTDTQYF. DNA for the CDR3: TGCAGTGCAAGACTAGCGGGAAGTTACACAGATACGCAGTATTTT.

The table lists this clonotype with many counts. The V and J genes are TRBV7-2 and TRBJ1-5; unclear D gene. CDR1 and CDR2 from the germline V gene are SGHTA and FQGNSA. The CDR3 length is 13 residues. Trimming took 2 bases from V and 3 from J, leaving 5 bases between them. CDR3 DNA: TGTGCCAGCAGCTTAATGGACAATCAGCCCCAGCATTTT. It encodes CASSLMDNQPQHF. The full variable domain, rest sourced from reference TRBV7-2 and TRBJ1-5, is GAGVSQSPSNKVTEKGKDVELRCDPISGHTALYWYRQSLGQGLEFLIYFQGNSAPDKSGLPSDRFSAERTGGSVSTLTIQRTQQEDSAVYLCASSLMDNQPQHFGDGTRLSIL.

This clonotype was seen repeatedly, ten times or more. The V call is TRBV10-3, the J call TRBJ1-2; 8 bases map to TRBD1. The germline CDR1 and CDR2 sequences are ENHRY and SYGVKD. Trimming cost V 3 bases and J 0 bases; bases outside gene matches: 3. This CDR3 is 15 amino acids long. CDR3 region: CAISESGGANYGYTF. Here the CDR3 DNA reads TGTGCCATCAGTGAATCAGGGGGCGCTAACTATGGCTACACCTTC.

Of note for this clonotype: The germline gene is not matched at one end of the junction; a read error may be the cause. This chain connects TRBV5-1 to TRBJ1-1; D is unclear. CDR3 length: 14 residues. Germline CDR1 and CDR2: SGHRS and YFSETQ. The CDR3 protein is CASILGGQNTAAFF. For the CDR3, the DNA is TGCGCCAGCATCTTGGGCGGCCAGAACACTGCAGCTTTCTTT.

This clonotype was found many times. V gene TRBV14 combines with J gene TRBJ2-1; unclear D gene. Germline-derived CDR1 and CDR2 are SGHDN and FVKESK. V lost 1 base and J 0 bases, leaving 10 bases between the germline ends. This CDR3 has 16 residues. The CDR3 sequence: CASSQVGPSSYNEQFF. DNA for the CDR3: TGTGCCAGCAGCCAAGTCGGACCCTCCTCCTACAATGAGCAGTTCTTC.

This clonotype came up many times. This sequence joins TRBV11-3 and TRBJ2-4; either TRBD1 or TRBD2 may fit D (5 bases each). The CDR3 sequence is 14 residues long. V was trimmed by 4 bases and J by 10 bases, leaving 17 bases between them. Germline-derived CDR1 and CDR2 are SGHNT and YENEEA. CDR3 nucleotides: TGTGCCAGCAGCTCCGCCGGGGCGGGTGGGATTCAGTACTTC. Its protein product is CASSSAGAGGIQYF. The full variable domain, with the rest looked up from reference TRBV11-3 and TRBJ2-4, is EAGVVQSPRYKIIEKKQPVAFWCNPISGHNTLYWYLQNLGQGPELLIRYENEEAVDDSQLPKDRFSAERLKGVDSTLKIQPAELGDSAVYLCASSSAGAGGIQYFGAGTRLSVL.

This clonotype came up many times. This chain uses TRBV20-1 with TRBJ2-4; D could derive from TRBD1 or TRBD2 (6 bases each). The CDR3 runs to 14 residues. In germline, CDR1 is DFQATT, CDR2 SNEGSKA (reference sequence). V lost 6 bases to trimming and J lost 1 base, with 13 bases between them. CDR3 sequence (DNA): TGCAGTGCCCTCCCGGGGGCGGCCAAAAACATTCAGTACTTC. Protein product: CSALPGAAKNIQYF.

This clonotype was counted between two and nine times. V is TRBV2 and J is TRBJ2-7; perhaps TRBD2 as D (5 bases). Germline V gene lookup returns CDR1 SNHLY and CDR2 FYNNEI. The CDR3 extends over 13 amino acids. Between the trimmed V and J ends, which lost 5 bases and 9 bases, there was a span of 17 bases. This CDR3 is CASSIPQAEVQYF. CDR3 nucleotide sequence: TGTGCCAGCAGTATCCCCCAGGCGGAGGTGCAGTACTTC.

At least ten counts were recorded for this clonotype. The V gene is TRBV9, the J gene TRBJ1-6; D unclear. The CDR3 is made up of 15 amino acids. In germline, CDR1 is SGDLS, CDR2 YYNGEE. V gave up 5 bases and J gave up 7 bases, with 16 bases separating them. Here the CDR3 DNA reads TGTGCCAGCAGAGAGGGCAACCGGGCAAATTCACCCCTCCACTTT. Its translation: CASREGNRANSPLHF.